This T cell receptor (beta chain) derives from a study of T cell responses to AZD1222 COVID-19 vaccine (dated by TCRdb to the early 2020s). Background on the whole study: AZD1222 recipients with second doses at about 4 weeks or about 12 weeks were pooled, because spike-specific TCR depth and breadth did not differ between schedules. A total of 233 trial participants underwent TCR sequencing, of whom around 200 received two doses of AZD1222 and 26 received two doses of the MenACWY control vaccine. Trial participants were enrolled by age into subgroups of 18-55, 56-69 and 70-plus years, and around 140, 26 and 57 TCR-sequenced participants, respectively, were included in these subgroups. Beyond this particular receptor, the publication reports: No day 14 peak-response samples were available, so repertoires were characterized only after the peak T cell response. The vaccine-associated CD4 TCRs covered the entire spike protein, and the dominant responses fell in regions 160-218 and 743-854. Spike-specific TCR breadth and depth rose significantly after two AZD1222 doses compared with day 0 and with MenACWY recipients. Most participants were white British and females outnumbered males, and the authors suggested that clonal diversity may have been underestimated. Only six AZD1222 recipients were SARS-CoV-2 seropositive at baseline, limiting conclusions about previously exposed vaccinees. The 56-69-year group was small, and its depth increase did not reach significance, likely because of low power. Nearly half of unique spike-specific TCRs reportedly recognized epitopes outside regions mutated in the B.1.351 and B.1.1.7 variants.

The time point label corresponds to: baseline before first vaccination. Samples from vaccinated people were obtained from the UK trials COV001 and COV002, which included a single-blind randomized controlled phase 2/3 trial of AZD1222 (ChAdOx1 nCoV-19) in healthy adults. Trial participant PBMC samples were collected at day 0 and day 28 after the second dose for TCRbeta chain sequencing. The CDR3 regions of human TCRbeta chains were analyzed by immunosequencing. Regarding the original processing steps: Repertoire TCRs were matched against a reference library of SARS-CoV-2-specific TCRs generated with the MIRA antigen-specificity platform. Breadth was defined as the fraction of unique TCRs that were SARS-CoV-2-associated, and depth was defined as the fraction of total T cells that were SARS-CoV-2-associated. Using the MIRA data, every spike-specific TCR was mapped to the spike region that the TCR reacted to and assigned to either a CD4 or a CD8 class. Log10-transformed breadth and depth values were compared by one-way ANOVA with Sidak's multiple comparisons tests. Drawn from immuneACCESS, this table holds only the in-frame rearrangements with V and J called that TCRdb kept. Clones are partly lost; checked studies trace under half to an unresolved V gene and leave the rest unexplained. That table supplies the V and J calls and clone size; D and trimming were determined from the DNA. A total of some 130,000 clones appear in this sample, around 84% of them only once. The ten biggest clones cover around 20% of the sample.

A remark on this clone: Its antigen is unknown. No per-base quality is available; no much larger clone lies one base away.

V is pruned by 7 bases and J by 0 bases, leaving 6 bases of the junction without a gene match. The CDR3 spans 14 residues, from the cysteine through the phenylalanine. Of all the DNA, just the CDR3 is kept, 42 bases in frame from base 1. Per the germline V gene, SNHLY is the CDR1 and FYNNEI is the CDR2. This clonotype was obtained from an adult in good health. The specimen was peripheral blood, collected on day 0 of AZD1222 vaccination. The V and J genes are TRBV2 and TRBJ2-7; 7 middle bases align to TRBD1. The encoded CDR3 is CASNVQGSSYEQYF. The base sequence is TGTGCCAGCAACGTACAGGGGAGCTCCTACGAGCAGTACTTC.